These T cell receptor beta chains were read from a single sample in a study of blood T cell repertoires in COVID-19. Profiling relied on immunoSEQ multiplex PCR, and the TCRdb table lists in-frame clones only, not all of them. The top ten hold 2.5% to 3% of the sample, which has about 190,000 clones, around 80% seen once. The sequenced sample consisted of peripheral blood. The origin of the receptors is a woman aged 80 or over with active or convalescent COVID-19. CDR3s leave out the opening cysteine and the closing phenylalanine or tryptophan. A D gene is named only where the DNA matches it firmly. Some rows mark clone size as missing; the rest say once, few, many or name a class of expanded clone.

j_call clone_size d_call v_call cdr3_aa
TRBJ1-2 . . TRBV15 ATSRDGGVWVDGYT
TRBJ2-5 many . TRBV12-3/TRBV12-4 ASTSGPSMDQY
TRBJ1-2 . TRBD1 TRBV25-1 ASTLDRVTGYT
TRBJ1-5 . . TRBV27 ASSLGAYQPQH
TRBJ2-5 . TRBD1 TRBV5-4 ASRSGQGRETQY
TRBJ1-1 . TRBD1 TRBV20-1 SASGDREVEAF
TRBJ2-7 . . TRBV28 ATLVPKGIYEQY
TRBJ1-2 . TRBD1 TRBV6-5 ASSYFLRQGAFGYT
TRBJ1-6 . . TRBV28 ASSLVQGLDSPLH
TRBJ1-1 once . TRBV6-1 ASSDRNTEAF
TRBJ1-3 . TRBD1 TRBV19 ASRTGVSGNTIY
TRBJ1-4 . . TRBV3-1/TRBV3-2 ASSQGHEKLF
TRBJ2-7 . . TRBV6-5 ASRTRPGSSYEQY
TRBJ1-6 . . TRBV11-2 ASSQGGRGFHSPLH
TRBJ1-5 . TRBD1 TRBV19 ASDPGQGTFDGNQPQH
TRBJ2-2 . . TRBV19 ASSRVRNTGELF
TRBJ1-5 . . TRBV2 ASSSQPGHNQPQH
TRBJ2-1 . . TRBV12-3/TRBV12-4 ASSFQGVDEQF
TRBJ1-6 . . TRBV27 ASRFRGGHSPLH
TRBJ2-7 . . TRBV4-1 ASSQDPGSRWNEQY
TRBJ2-3 . . TRBV4-1 ASSRREPSSTDTQY
TRBJ2-1 once TRBD2 TRBV6-6 ASRPTSGGANNEQF
TRBJ1-5 . . TRBV9 ASGREFEQPQH
TRBJ2-2 few . TRBV30 AWSVHFLVGAGVGELF
TRBJ1-2 few . TRBV5-3 ARSCMWRLSGYT
TRBJ2-7 . . TRBV2 ASRNRESSYEQY
TRBJ1-5 . . TRBV6-2/TRBV6-3 ASSPLSGYMGGPQH
TRBJ1-1 . . TRBV18 ASSPSGGNTEAF